Below, 17 T cell receptor beta chains from the same sample are listed, as sequenced in a study of cytomegalovirus exposure and HLA in healthy donors. PCR used 60 Vbeta primers and 13 Jbeta primers. The table came from immunoSEQ multiplex PCR; TCRdb's copy has only in-frame clones and leaves some out. This table holds 150,000 to 200,000 clones, 80% to 85% found once. What was sequenced was PBMCs. Receptors originate from a woman in her thirties in good health and CMV-seronegative.

In the case of this clone: Relative to the germline gene, one junction end is altered; a read error may explain this. The chain links TRBV7-9 to TRBJ1-2; maybe TRBD1 (6 bases). The CDR3 length is 13 residues. The germline V gene has CDR1 SEHNR and CDR2 FQNEAQ (reference sequence). The DNA for the CDR3 is TGTTCCAGCGAGACAGGTCTCTACTATGGCTACACCTTC. Protein product: CSSETGLYYGYTF.

The chain's CDR3 is CASRDRGWSTEAFF. DNA of the CDR3: TGTGCCAGTAGGGACAGGGGATGGAGCACTGAAGCTTTCTTT. This sequence joins TRBV19 and TRBJ1-1, with TRBD1 identical over 9 bases. V lost 6 bases, J lost 4 bases, and 6 bases stayed unmatched. This CDR3 comprises 14 residues. Germline-derived CDR1 and CDR2 are LNHDA and SQIVND (reference sequence). Using reference TRBV19 and TRBJ1-1 for the parts outside the CDR3, the full variable domain is DGGITQSPKYLFRKEGQNVTLSCEQNLNHDAMYWYRQDPGQGLRLIYYSQIVNDFQKGDIAEGYSVSREKKESFPLTVTSAQKNPTAFYLCASRDRGWSTEAFFGQGTRLTVV.

The chain recombines TRBV9 with TRBJ1-2; D is possibly TRBD1 (6 bases). Deletions cut 3 bases from V and 5 bases from J, with 17 bases between. Germline CDR1 and CDR2: SGDLS and YYNGEE. The CDR3 runs to 15 residues. The DNA of the CDR3 is TGTGCCAGCAGCGGGAACAGGGCGTCCCGTTATGGCTACACCTTC. This translates into CASSGNRASRYGYTF.

The genes are TRBV5-1 and TRBJ2-3, with 11 bases fitting TRBD2. J was trimmed by 2 bases and V by 4 bases; bases with no gene match: 9. Per the germline V gene, CDR1 is SGHRS and CDR2 is YFSETQ. CDR3 length equals 17 residues. CDR3 sequence: CASSISGTSGNTDTQYF. CDR3 DNA: TGCGCCAGCAGCATCTCCGGGACTAGCGGAAACACAGATACGCAGTATTTT. The variable domain in full, completed from reference TRBV5-1 and TRBJ2-3, reads KAGVTQTPRYLIKTRGQQVTLSCSPISGHRSVSWYQQTPGQGLQFLFEYFSETQRNKGNFPGRFSGRQFSNSRSEMNVSTLELGDSALYLCASSISGTSGNTDTQYFGPGTRLTVL.

This chain joins TRBV13 and TRBJ1-1; 8 bases are shared with TRBD1. The CDR3 runs 13 residues. Germline V gives CDR1 PRHDT, CDR2 FYEKMQ (reference sequence). Trimming took 8 bases from V and 6 from J; bases not matched to a gene: 8. The CDR3 bases are TGTGCCAGCCGTCACAGACAGGGGTCTGAAGCTTTCTTT. Translating it yields CASRHRQGSEAFF.

The chain is built from TRBV5-1 and TRBJ2-7; 9 positions match TRBD2. With V trimmed by 0 bases and J by 4 bases, 5 bases remained unmatched. From germline, CDR1 is SGHRS and CDR2 YFSETQ. The CDR3 covers 15 residues. The CDR3 DNA follows: TGCGCCAGCAGCTTGGTGTCTAGCGGGAAATACGAGCAGTACTTC. This sequence encodes CASSLVSSGKYEQYF. Complete variable domain (other parts from reference TRBV5-1 and TRBJ2-7): KAGVTQTPRYLIKTRGQQVTLSCSPISGHRSVSWYQQTPGQGLQFLFEYFSETQRNKGNFPGRFSGRQFSNSRSEMNVSTLELGDSALYLCASSLVSSGKYEQYFGPGTRLTVT.

This clone was seen only a few times. The chain links TRBV27 to TRBJ1-1, with D unclear. The CDR3 is 15 amino acids. V was clipped by 7 bases and J by 0 bases, with 15 bases between them. The germline V gene encodes CDR1 MNHEY and CDR2 SMNVEV (reference sequence). The CDR3 coding sequence is TGTGCCAGCACCGCGGTCGGGTATCTGAACACTGAAGCTTTCTTT. This encodes CASTAVGYLNTEAFF.

The V call is TRBV5-1, the J call TRBJ2-1; 8 nucleotides match TRBD1. J was trimmed by 5 bases and V by 0 bases; bases with no gene match: 4. Germline-derived CDR1 and CDR2 are SGHRS and YFSETQ. CDR3 length: 15 amino acids. In nucleotides, the CDR3 is TGCGCCAGCAGCTTGGGGGACAGGACACACAATGAGCAGTTCTTC. It codes for CASSLGDRTHNEQFF.

The chain recombines TRBV10-3 with TRBJ1-6; 10 positions agree with TRBD1. Germline CDR1 ENHRY, CDR2 SYGVKD. The V segment lost 3 bases and the J segment 11 bases; nucleotides outside the gene matches: 7. The length of the CDR3 is 15 residues. The CDR3 coding sequence is TGTGCCATCAGTGATCCGGGACAGGGGAGGCCACCCCTCCACTTT. The encoded protein is CAISDPGQGRPPLHF.

The V call is TRBV20-1, the J call TRBJ2-3; D gene uncertain. Between the trimmed V and J ends, which lost 5 bases and 2 bases, there was a span of 5 bases. CDR1 is DFQATT, CDR2 SNEGSKA, per germline (reference sequence). CDR3 length: 11 residues. The CDR3 DNA reads as TGCAGTGCTCTACCCACAGATACGCAGTATTTT. Translation: CSALPTDTQYF.

J is TRBJ1-2 and V is TRBV2, with D maybe TRBD1 (5 bases). CDR1 is SNHLY, CDR2 FYNNEI, per germline. The CDR3 runs to 13 residues. Trimming removed 7 bases from V and 1 base from J, with 10 bases in between. CDR3 coding DNA: TGTGCCAGCACCTACAGGAGTAACTATGGCTACACCTTC. Translating it yields CASTYRSNYGYTF.

The chain joins TRBV6-8 to TRBJ2-7; 7 positions match TRBD2. Unmatched junction bases numbered 10, after V lost 0 bases and J lost 2 bases. The germline CDR1 and CDR2 sequences are MNHGY and SAAAGT. This CDR3 spans 17 amino acids. CDR3 protein: CASSYSSGGGPPYEQYF. The CDR3, as DNA: TGTGCCAGCAGTTACTCTTCCGGGGGAGGGCCTCCCTACGAGCAGTACTTC.

The chain links TRBV7-9 to TRBJ2-7, with 8 bases aligning to TRBD1. Trimming removed 2 bases from V and 5 bases from J; junction bases left unmatched: 8. The length of the CDR3 is 15 residues. Germline V gene data show CDR1 as SEHNR and CDR2 as FQNEAQ (reference sequence). CDR3 amino acids: CASSLRRQGADEQYF. Written as DNA, the CDR3 is TGTGCCAGCAGCTTAAGGAGGCAGGGGGCTGACGAGCAGTACTTC. The entire variable domain, with the rest obtained from reference TRBV7-9 and TRBJ2-7, is as follows: DTGVSQNPRHKITKRGQNVTFRCDPISEHNRLYWYRQTLGQGPEFLTYFQNEAQLEKSRLLSDRFSAERPKGSFSTLEIQRTEQGDSAMYLCASSLRRQGADEQYFGPGTRLTVT.

The chain combines TRBV28 with TRBJ2-5; D is possibly TRBD1 (6 bases). From germline, CDR1 is MDHEN and CDR2 SYDVKM. The CDR3 runs 14 residues. The V and J ends lost 4 bases and 5 bases respectively, with 14 bases between them. The chain's CDR3 is CASSSPQGGETQYF. As DNA, the CDR3 is TGTGCCAGCAGTTCTCCACAGGGCGGGGAGACCCAGTACTTC.

This rearrangement joins TRBV9 to TRBJ2-5; TRBD2 matches at 7 bases. V dropped 0 bases and J dropped 4; count of bases not matched to a gene: 6. CDR3 size: 15 residues. Germline lookup yields CDR1 SGDLS and CDR2 YYNGEE. This CDR3 reads CASSVGVTSPETQYF. CDR3 bases: TGTGCCAGCAGCGTAGGGGTGACTAGCCCAGAGACCCAGTACTTC.

This chain links TRBV27 with TRBJ2-1; 12 nucleotides match TRBD1. The CDR3 has 17 amino acids. CDR1 and CDR2 (germline): MNHEY, SMNVEV (reference sequence). The V segment lost 7 bases and the J segment 0 bases; nucleotides outside the gene matches: 7. The CDR3 DNA reads TGTGCCAGCAAGGGACAGGGGGCGTCAAGCTCCTACAATGAGCAGTTCTTC. Translated, it gives CASKGQGASSSYNEQFF.

This clone was seen a single time. At one of its ends the junction is not consistent with the germline gene, which may arise from a read error. This chain uses TRBV7-9 with TRBJ2-3, with TRBD2 matching over 11 bases. Germline V gene lookup returns CDR1 SEHNR and CDR2 FQNEAQ (reference sequence). The CDR3 consists of 15 residues. Here the CDR3 DNA reads TGTTCCAGCAGCTTGACTAGCGGGGCCGGGGATACGCAGTATTTT. It is translated as CSSSLTSGAGDTQYF. Drawing the rest from reference TRBV7-9 and TRBJ2-3, the complete variable domain is DTGVSQNPRHKITKRGQNVTFRCDPISEHNRLYWYRQTLGQGPEFLTYFQNEAQLEKSRLLSDRFSAERPKGSFSTLEIQRTEQGDSAMYLCSSSLTSGAGDTQYFGPGTRLTVL.